What follows are 19 T cell receptor beta chains derived from one specimen sequenced in a study of T cell responses to AZD1222 COVID-19 vaccine. The protocol was immunoSEQ multiplex PCR, while the TCRdb copy is restricted to in-frame clones and leaves out a portion. This sample has 100,000 to 150,000 clones, with around 89% found just once. This specimen was peripheral blood, taken on day 0 of AZD1222 vaccination. The receptor set was obtained from an adult in good health.

V usage is TRBV12-3 or TRBV12-4 and J usage is TRBJ2-7; perhaps D is TRBD1 or TRBD2 (5 bases each). Trimming pared 3 bases from V and 2 bases from J, leaving 8 bases between. The length of the CDR3 is 13 residues. The DNA of the CDR3 is TGTGCCAGCAGTTTTGGGGGTACCTACGAGCAGTACTTC. It yields the protein CASSFGGTYEQYF.

The rearrangement uses TRBV2 and TRBJ2-1; 9 nucleotides line up with TRBD2. The CDR3 contains 15 residues. V trimming: 2 bases; J trimming: 8 bases; junction bases outside the gene matches: 7. Germline CDR1 SNHLY, CDR2 FYNNEI. The CDR3 DNA reads as TGTGCCAGCAGTGAACGGAGCGGGGGGCCCCATGAGCAGTTCTTC. It yields the protein CASSERSGGPHEQFF.

This clone was counted a few times. The CDR3 is CASSLTLDSSGNTIYF. CDR3 DNA sequence: TGCGCCAGCAGCCTTACCCTCGACAGCTCTGGAAACACCATATATTTT. J is TRBJ1-3 and V is TRBV4-3; tentative D call: TRBD1 (5 bases). This CDR3 contains 16 residues. CDR1 and CDR2 from the germline V gene are LGHNA and YSLEER. Trimming removed 4 bases at V and 0 bases at J, with 13 bases between.

The rearrangement links TRBV5-1 to TRBJ2-2; 7 bases are a match to TRBD1. This CDR3 comprises 14 residues. The V segment lost 4 bases and the J segment 5 bases; nucleotides outside the gene matches: 5. Germline V gene lookup returns CDR1 SGHRS and CDR2 YFSETQ. CDR3 sequence: CASSADRVTGELFF. The CDR3 DNA reads as TGCGCCAGCAGCGCCGACAGGGTGACCGGGGAGCTGTTTTTT.

The rearrangement links TRBV27 to TRBJ1-2; perhaps TRBD1 as D (6 bases). The ends were cut back, 5 bases at V and 2 bases at J, with 15 bases in the middle. This CDR3 has 15 amino acids. From germline, CDR1 is MNHEY and CDR2 SMNVEV (reference sequence). CDR3: CASSARTAPNYGYTF. The CDR3 nucleotides read TGTGCCAGCAGTGCGCGGACAGCCCCCAACTATGGCTACACCTTC.

V gene TRBV7-9 combines with J gene TRBJ1-1; 7 nucleotides match TRBD1. Germline CDR1 reads SEHNR; CDR2 reads FQNEAQ (reference sequence). The V segment lost 3 bases and the J segment 4 bases; nucleotides outside the gene matches: 5. CDR3 length: 14 amino acids. CDR3 amino acids: CASSFRQGATEAFF. The CDR3 coding sequence is TGTGCCAGCAGCTTCCGACAGGGAGCCACTGAAGCTTTCTTT.

The rearrangement links TRBV6-6 to TRBJ1-3; D might be TRBD1 (5 bases). Deletions cut 0 bases from V and 4 bases from J, with 10 bases between. In germline, CDR1 is MNHNY, CDR2 SVGAGI (reference sequence). The CDR3 spans 15 residues. The CDR3 reads CASSYSAGMGNTIYF. DNA of the CDR3: TGTGCCAGCAGTTACTCGGCAGGGATGGGAAACACCATATATTTT.

This chain uses TRBV28 with TRBJ2-7, with D perhaps TRBD2 (6 bases). The ends were cut back, 7 bases at V and 2 bases at J, with 12 bases in the middle. Per germline, CDR1 MDHEN and CDR2 SYDVKM. The CDR3 length is 13 residues. The CDR3 DNA sequence: TGTGCCAGCACAACGACTAGTACCTACGAGCAGTACTTC. Protein sequence: CASTTTSTYEQYF.

This clone was observed a single time. V and J are TRBV20-1 and TRBJ2-7, with 12 bases lining up with TRBD2. V was clipped by 3 bases and J by 2 bases; unmatched bases: 5. This CDR3 contains 15 residues. The V gene's germline CDR1 is DFQATT and CDR2 SNEGSKA (reference sequence). The CDR3 loop reads CSASRLAGATYEQYF. The DNA of the CDR3 is TGCAGTGCTAGTCGACTAGCGGGGGCTACCTACGAGCAGTACTTC.

V usage is TRBV5-4 and J usage is TRBJ1-1; maybe TRBD1 (6 bases). Germline CDR1 SGHNT, CDR2 YYREEE (reference sequence). The CDR3 is 14 amino acids. V was pared by 4 bases and J by 6 bases, with 16 bases between. The CDR3 protein is CASSAPDRIAEAFF. The CDR3, as DNA: TGTGCCAGCAGCGCGCCAGACAGGATCGCTGAAGCTTTCTTT.

This rearrangement joins TRBV6-2 or TRBV6-3 to TRBJ2-6; D is ambiguous. The CDR3 has 17 residues. V was cut by 4 bases and J by 0 bases, with 13 bases left in between. Per the germline V gene, CDR1 is MNHEY and CDR2 is SVGEGT. This CDR3 is CASSFPARSSGANVLTF. CDR3 DNA sequence: TGTGCCAGCAGTTTCCCTGCACGGAGCTCTGGGGCCAACGTCCTGACTTTC.

The chain links TRBV19 to TRBJ2-7; the match to TRBD1 covers 10 bases. Germline V gene data show CDR1 as LNHDA and CDR2 as SQIVND (reference sequence). This CDR3 region has 16 residues. Trimming at V came to 5 bases and at J to 5 bases, leaving 12 bases not matched to a gene. CDR3 nucleotide sequence: TGTGCCAGTAGTTCCCTTCCGGGACAGGGGAGCCACGAGCAGTACTTC. Protein: CASSSLPGQGSHEQYF.

The rearrangement links TRBV10-3 to TRBJ2-7, with TRBD1 matching 9 bases. The CDR3 has 16 amino acids. The germline V gene has CDR1 ENHRY and CDR2 SYGVKD. The V and J ends lost 2 bases and 5 bases, in that order; junction bases with no gene match: 10. CDR3 bases: TGTGCCATCAGTGAGCCCCCGGGACAGGGTTCCCACGAGCAGTACTTC. This codes for CAISEPPGQGSHEQYF.

The V and J genes are TRBV28 and TRBJ1-2, with 8 bases matching TRBD1. Germline CDR1 reads MDHEN; CDR2 reads SYDVKM. The ends lost 2 bases at V and 8 bases at J; junction bases unmatched: 10. The CDR3 spans 15 residues. The CDR3 loop is CASSLLFGTGGGYTF. The CDR3 coding sequence is TGTGCCAGCAGTTTACTATTTGGGACAGGCGGGGGCTACACCTTC.

V usage is TRBV11-2 and J usage is TRBJ2-5; D ambiguous. V lost 3 bases and J 5 bases, leaving 4 bases between the germline ends. Germline CDR1 SGHAT, CDR2 FQNNGV. The CDR3 is 11 residues long. CDR3 coding DNA: TGTGCCAGCAGCTTCGATGAGACCCAGTACTTC. This codes for CASSFDETQYF.

This rearrangement joins TRBV4-1 to TRBJ2-2; D is ambiguous. Germline CDR1 is MGHRA and CDR2 is YSYEKL. The CDR3 runs 18 residues. Trimming left V 2 bases short and J 0 bases short, with 16 bases between. The CDR3 is CASSQRPGETANTGELFF. Here the CDR3 DNA reads TGCGCCAGCAGCCAAAGACCCGGAGAGACCGCGAACACCGGGGAGCTGTTTTTT.

The rearrangement links TRBV29-1 to TRBJ1-1, with 11 bases matching TRBD1. The CDR3 spans 11 residues. V was clipped by 4 bases and J by 10 bases; unmatched bases: 2. From germline, CDR1 is SQVTM and CDR2 ANQGSEA. The CDR3 sequence is CSVGTGGRAFF. The DNA of the CDR3 is TGCAGCGTTGGGACAGGGGGCAGAGCTTTCTTT.

The chain joins TRBV3-1 (or the pseudogene TRBV3-2) to TRBJ1-1, with a tentative D call TRBD1 (5 bases). In germline, CDR1 is LGHDT, CDR2 YNNKEL (reference sequence). V lost 3 bases and J 4 bases, leaving 12 bases between the germline ends. This CDR3 is 14 amino acids long. CDR3 sequence: CASSQGRAVTEAFF. The CDR3 region has the DNA TGTGCCAGCAGCCAGGGCAGGGCTGTCACTGAAGCTTTCTTT.

This chain joins TRBV6-6 and TRBJ1-6, with D hard to call. V lost 0 bases, J lost 10 bases, and 7 bases lay in between. The germline V gene encodes CDR1 MNHNY and CDR2 SVGAGI (reference sequence). The CDR3 is made up of 13 amino acids. The DNA for the CDR3 is TGTGCCAGCAGTTACTCGAGCCGGTCACCCCTCCACTTT. This sequence encodes CASSYSSRSPLHF.